These 5 T cell receptor beta chains were sequenced from one sample in a study of blood T cell repertoires in COVID-19. The data were produced by immunoSEQ multiplex PCR, yet TCRdb's version contains in-frame clones alone and is incomplete. The table includes about 87,000 clones, roughly four fifths detected once. Sequencing was performed on peripheral blood. The receptors originated from a woman aged 70-85 years with acute or convalescent COVID-19.

V usage is TRBV7-9 and J usage is TRBJ1-4; 7 nucleotides line up with TRBD1. The CDR3 length is 11 residues. Germline V gives CDR1 SEHNR, CDR2 FQNEAQ (reference sequence). In nucleotides, the CDR3 is TGTGCGACAGGGCGGGTAGGAAAACTGTTTTTT. Its translation is CATGRVGKLFF.

V and J are TRBV5-1 and TRBJ2-7; possibly TRBD2 for D (6 bases). Trimming cost V 0 bases and J 3 bases, with 13 bases left between them. There are 15 residues in the CDR3. Germline CDR1 reads SGHRS; CDR2 reads YFSETQ. CDR3: CASSLAAGLGYEQYF. The CDR3 region has the DNA TGCGCCAGCAGCTTGGCCGCGGGATTGGGCTACGAGCAGTACTTC.

V usage is TRBV9 and J usage is TRBJ2-3, with D perhaps matching TRBD2 (6 bases). V lost 0 bases and J 5 bases, leaving 10 bases between the germline ends. Germline V lookup: CDR1 SGDLS, CDR2 YYNGEE. The length of the CDR3 is 14 residues. CDR3 DNA sequence: TGTGCCAGCAGCGTAGAATGGGGGGAAGATACGCAGTATTTT. Amino acids: CASSVEWGEDTQYF.

This clone appeared once. This rearrangement joins TRBV27 to TRBJ2-6, with a possible D match to TRBD2 (7 bases). Trimming left V 0 bases short and J 0 bases short, with 15 bases between. From germline, CDR1 is MNHEY and CDR2 SMNVEV (reference sequence). The CDR3 is 19 amino acids. The CDR3 protein is CASSLSRGRHLSGANVLTF. Here the CDR3 DNA reads TGTGCCAGCAGTTTATCGCGGGGGCGCCATCTCTCTGGGGCCAACGTCCTGACTTTC.

This chain uses TRBV7-9 with TRBJ1-2; 10 nucleotides line up with TRBD1. Germline V gives CDR1 SEHNR, CDR2 FQNEAQ (reference sequence). The CDR3 extends over 14 amino acids. V was clipped by 4 bases and J by 5 bases; unmatched bases: 4. CDR3: CASSSGTGEYGYTF. The CDR3 DNA sequence: TGTGCCAGCAGCTCCGGGACAGGGGAATATGGCTACACCTTC.